This entry concerns a single T cell receptor beta chain. The antigen remains undetermined. As to time point: blood 4 weeks post-SBRT, at nephrectomy. Treatment denoted: 15 Gy SBRT to primary tumor, nephrectomy 4 weeks later. Nephrectomy followed 15 Gy stereotactic body radiation by 4 weeks. Serial blood draws occurred at baseline and 2 and 4 weeks post-SBRT. Using immunoSEQ multiplex PCR, the repertoire was profiled, and TCRdb retains in-frame clones only, with some absent. The top ten hold approximately 7.3% of the sample, which has around 100,000 clones, approximately 82% seen once. This specimen belongs to a study of radiation and T cells in renal cell carcinoma. Study-level results: In blood, top tumor clones expanded by 2 weeks, shrinking by 4. Without pretreatment biopsies, baseline tumor clonotype presence was undetermined.

CDR1 is SGHRS and CDR2 is YFSETQ in the germline V gene. The CDR3 length is 16 residues. V dropped 2 bases and J dropped 3; count of bases not matched to a gene: 5. The sequence derives from a man in his sixties with renal cell carcinoma. Material: blood, obtained from a patient whose treatment included radiotherapy and nephrectomy. The rearrangement uses TRBV5-1 and TRBJ2-2; TRBD2 matches 9 bases. The CDR3 bases are TGCGCCAGCAGCTTAACGATAGCGGGGGACACCGGGGAGCTGTTTTTT. Translation gives CASSLTIAGDTGELFF.